This note documents a single T cell receptor beta chain sequence. In the source study's methods: It was from reference gene primer amplification that nucleated cell counts were estimated. Sequencing used immunoSEQ multiplex PCR; TCRdb keeps in-frame clones, though not all of them. Clonal size and the V and J genes are those of that table, whereas D and trimming came from the DNA. The table lists approximately 230,000 clones, 86% of them singletons. This entry belongs to a study of blood T cell repertoires in COVID-19. Study-wide context: Specimens from acute and convalescent COVID-19 originated in the United States, Italy and Spain. T cells, B-cell-depleted T cells, or PBMCs provided the cDNA or gDNA that served as material.

Germline lookup yields CDR1 LGHDT and CDR2 YNNKEL (reference sequence). The V end was cut by 4 bases, the J end by 4 bases, with 16 bases between. The CDR3 consists of 15 residues. The chain employs TRBV3-1 (or the pseudogene TRBV3-2) and TRBJ1-2; possibly TRBD1 for D (6 bases). The sequence came from a man aged 30 to 45 who had recovered from COVID-19. The sample consisted of peripheral blood. Here the CDR3 reads CASSLNRVTSYGYTF. CDR3 in DNA: TGTGCCAGCAGCCTGAACAGGGTTACCTCCTATGGCTACACCTTC.